This TCR beta chain is drawn from a study of CD8+CD57+ T cells in acquired aplastic anemia. The CDR3 is 17 amino acids. J lost 3 bases, V lost 5 bases, and 9 bases had no gene match. Looked up from germline, CDR1 is SGHAT and CDR2 is FQDESV (reference sequence). Genomic DNA acted as the template from which TCR beta VDJ combination and CDR3 sequence profiling were carried out. TCRdb called the reads again in MiXCR, with one record for every CDR3 protein. The sample lists 98,000 or so distinct CDR3 sequences; roughly 51% were seen once. The V and J genes are TRBV11-1 and TRBJ2-1, with 11 bases identical to TRBD2. The sequence was collected from a human donor in good health, serving as a control. Sequencing input: sorted CD4+, CD8+, or CD8+CD57+ T cells (not recorded which) from PBMCs. The CDR3, as DNA: TGTGCCAGCAGCAGAACTAGCGGGGGATTACTCTACAATGAGCAGTTCTTC. Translating it yields CASSRTSGGLLYNEQFF.